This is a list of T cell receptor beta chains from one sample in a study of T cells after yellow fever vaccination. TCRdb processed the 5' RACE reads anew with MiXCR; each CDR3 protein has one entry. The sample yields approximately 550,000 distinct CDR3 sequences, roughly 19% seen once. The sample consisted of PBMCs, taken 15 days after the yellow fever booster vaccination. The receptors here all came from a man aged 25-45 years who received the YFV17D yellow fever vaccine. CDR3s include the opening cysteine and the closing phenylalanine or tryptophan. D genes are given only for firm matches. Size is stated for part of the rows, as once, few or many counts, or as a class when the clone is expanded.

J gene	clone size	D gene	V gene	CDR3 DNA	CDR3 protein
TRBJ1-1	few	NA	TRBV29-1	TGCAGCGTTGAAGATTACTTGAACACTGAAGCTTTCTTT	CSVEDYLNTEAFF
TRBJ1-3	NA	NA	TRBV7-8	TGTGCCAGCAGCAAACAGGGCTCTGGAAACACCATATATTTT	CASSKQGSGNTIYF
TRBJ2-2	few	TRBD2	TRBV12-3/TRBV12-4	TGTGCCAGCAGTCAACTTCAGCGGGGCGCGGAGCTGTTTTTT	CASSQLQRGAELFF
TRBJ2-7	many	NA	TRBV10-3	TGTGCCATCAGTGAGTCGAGACTAGTCGGGGCCTACGAGCAGTACTTC	CAISESRLVGAYEQYF
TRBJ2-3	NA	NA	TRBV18	TGTGCCAGCTCACGCTCCTTATTCCGGGAGAGGGATGATACGCAGTATTTT	CASSRSLFRERDDTQYF
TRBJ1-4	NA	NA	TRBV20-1	TGCAGTGCTAGGAGCAGTGCAACTAATGAAAAACTGTTTTTT	CSARSSATNEKLFF
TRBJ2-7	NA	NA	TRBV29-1	TGCAGCGTTGTTCAGGGAATTCACGTCGACGAGCAGTACTTC	CSVVQGIHVDEQYF
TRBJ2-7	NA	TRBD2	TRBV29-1	TGCAGCATCGAGACTAGCGGGACTTACGAGCAGTACTTC	CSIETSGTYEQYF
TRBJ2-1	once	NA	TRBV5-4	TGTGCCAGCAGCTTGGTCCTAGCTGCCGACAATGAGCAGTTCTTC	CASSLVLAADNEQFF
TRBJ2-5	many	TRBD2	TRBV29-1	TGCAGCGTTGAATTCGGGAGGGAGACCCAGTACTTC	CSVEFGRETQYF
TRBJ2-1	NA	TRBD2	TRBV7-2	TGTGCCAGCAGCTCTAGCGGGACGAACAATGAGCAGTTCTTC	CASSSSGTNNEQFF
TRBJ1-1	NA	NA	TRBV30	TGTGCCTGGAGTAAACTAAACAGGGCGAAGAACACTGAAGCTTTCTTT	CAWSKLNRAKNTEAFF
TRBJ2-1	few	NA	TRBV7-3	TGTGCCAGCAGCCGTCCCGGGACACAGGAGCAGTTCTTC	CASSRPGTQEQFF
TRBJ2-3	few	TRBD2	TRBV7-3	TGTGCCAGCAGCTTAACGCGGCTAGCGGGAGATAGCACAGATACGCAGTATTTT	CASSLTRLAGDSTDTQYF
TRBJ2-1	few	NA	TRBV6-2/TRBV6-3	TGTGCCAGCAGTTACATAGGAGACAATGAGCAGTTCTTC	CASSYIGDNEQFF
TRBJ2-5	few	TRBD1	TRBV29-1	TGCAGCGTTCGTCCCGGGACAGGGAGGGGGCCGGAGACCCAGTACTTC	CSVRPGTGRGPETQYF
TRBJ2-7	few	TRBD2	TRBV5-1	TGCGCCAGCAGCTTGGGCGGGAGGAACGAGCAGTACTTC	CASSLGGRNEQYF
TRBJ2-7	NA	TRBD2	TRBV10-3	TGTGCCATCAGTCAGGGACTAGCGGGAGGGTCATACGAGCAGTACTTC	CAISQGLAGGSYEQYF
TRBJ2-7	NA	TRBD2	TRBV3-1	TGTGCCAGCAGCTCCCCACGGACGGGACTAGCGGGAGGCGAGCAGTACTTC	CASSSPRTGLAGGEQYF
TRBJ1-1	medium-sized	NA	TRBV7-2	TGTGCCAGCAGCTTAGGGCTTCCACCCAACGAAGCTTTCTTT	CASSLGLPPNEAFF
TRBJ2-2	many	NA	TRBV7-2	TGTGCCAGCAGCTTATCGGTCACCGGGGAGCTGTTTTTT	CASSLSVTGELFF
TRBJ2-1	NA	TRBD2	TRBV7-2	TGTGCCAGCAGCTTACTAGCGGGATCAGGGGCCTACAATGAGCAGTTCTTC	CASSLLAGSGAYNEQFF
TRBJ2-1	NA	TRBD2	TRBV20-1	TGCAGTGCTATTAAGGCGGGAGGGTACAATGAGCAGTTCTTC	CSAIKAGGYNEQFF
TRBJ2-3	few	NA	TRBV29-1	TGCAGCGTCGGGGACGGCACAGATACGCAGTATTTT	CSVGDGTDTQYF
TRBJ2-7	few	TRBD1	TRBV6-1	TGTGCCAGCAGTGGCCGGGACAGGGTGGGGAACGAGCAGTACTTC	CASSGRDRVGNEQYF
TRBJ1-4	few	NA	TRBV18	TGTGCCAGCTCACAACAGAGGACAGAAAAACTGTTTTTT	CASSQQRTEKLFF
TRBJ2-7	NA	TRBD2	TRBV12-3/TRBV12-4	TGTGCCAGCAGTTTGGGACTAGCGGGAGCCGGGGGGTCCGAGCAGTACTTC	CASSLGLAGAGGSEQYF
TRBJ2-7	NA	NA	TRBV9	TGTGCCAGCAGCAAAGAGGGCGAGCAGTACTTC	CASSKEGEQYF
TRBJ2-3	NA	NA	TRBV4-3	TGCGCCAGCAGCGTACAGGGCAAGGACACAGATACGCAGTATTTT	CASSVQGKDTDTQYF
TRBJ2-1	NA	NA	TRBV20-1	TGCAGTGCTAGGGACTGGGGCTCCTACAATGAGCAGTTCTTC	CSARDWGSYNEQFF
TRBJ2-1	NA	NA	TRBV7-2	TGTGCCAGCAGCCCTGACCCCGGCCGTGAGCAGTTCTTC	CASSPDPGREQFF
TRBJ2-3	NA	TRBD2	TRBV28	TGTGCCAGCAGTTCCGGGACTAGCGGATTTGGGAGGGCAGATACGCAGTATTTT	CASSSGTSGFGRADTQYF
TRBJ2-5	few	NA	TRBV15	TGTGCCACCAGCAGAGAACAGCTTCAAGAGACCCAGTACTTC	CATSREQLQETQYF
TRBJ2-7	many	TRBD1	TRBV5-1	TGCGCCAGCAGCTTATCCGGGACAGGGGGCTACGAGCAGTACTTC	CASSLSGTGGYEQYF
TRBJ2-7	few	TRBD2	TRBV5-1	TGCGCCAGCAGCCCGCGGGGGGGAGGGTCCCACGAGCAGTACTTC	CASSPRGGGSHEQYF
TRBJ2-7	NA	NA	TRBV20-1	TGCAGTGCTAGAATGGCCGTCGGAGAGCAGTACTTC	CSARMAVGEQYF
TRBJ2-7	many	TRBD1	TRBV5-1	TGCGCCAGTAACCCGGGACAGGGGGCGGGTGAGCAGTACTTC	CASNPGQGAGEQYF
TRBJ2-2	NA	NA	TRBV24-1	TGTGCCACCCAAAGGGGGGACGGAGGGAACACCGGGGAGCTGTTTTTT	CATQRGDGGNTGELFF
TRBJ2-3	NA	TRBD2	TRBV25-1	TGTGCCAGCCCTGGACTAGGGAGGACAGATACGCAGTATTTT	CASPGLGRTDTQYF
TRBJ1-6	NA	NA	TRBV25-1	TGTGCCAGCAGTGACCAGGGGACACCCCTCCACTTT	CASSDQGTPLHF
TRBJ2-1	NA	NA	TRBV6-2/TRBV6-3	TGTGCCAGCAGACCCGACCCTTACAATGAGCAGTTCTTC	CASRPDPYNEQFF
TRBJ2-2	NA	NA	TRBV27	TGTGCCAGTAGGGGGGTTTTAACCGGGGAGCTGTTTTTT	CASRGVLTGELFF
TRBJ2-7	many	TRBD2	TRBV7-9	TGTGCCAGCAGCTTGGGACTAGCGTTCGAGCAGTACTTC	CASSLGLAFEQYF
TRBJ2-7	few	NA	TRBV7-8	TGTGCCAGCAGCTTCAAGTCCGAGCAGTACTTC	CASSFKSEQYF
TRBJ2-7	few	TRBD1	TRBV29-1	TGCAGCATCCGGGGGACAGGGAAAGGCGAGCAGTACTTC	CSIRGTGKGEQYF
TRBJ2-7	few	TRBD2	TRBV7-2	TGTGCCAGCAGTCACGGACTAGCGACCAGCGAGCAGTACTTC	CASSHGLATSEQYF
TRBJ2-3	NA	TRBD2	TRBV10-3	TGTGCCATCAGTGCGACTAGCGGGAGAACGACAGATACGCAGTATTTT	CAISATSGRTTDTQYF
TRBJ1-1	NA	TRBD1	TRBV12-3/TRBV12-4	TGTGCCAGCACCCGCGTAGAAGGGGGCTCAACTGAAGCTTTCTTT	CASTRVEGGSTEAFF
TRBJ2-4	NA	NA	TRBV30	TGTGCCTGGAAAGCGGCGGGAATACTAGCCAAAAACATTCAGTACTTC	CAWKAAGILAKNIQYF
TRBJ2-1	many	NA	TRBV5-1	TGCGCCAGCAGCCTAGGGCGTGAGCAGTTCTTC	CASSLGREQFF
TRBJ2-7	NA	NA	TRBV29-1	TGCAGCGTTCGGCAGGGGACACACGAGCAGTACTTC	CSVRQGTHEQYF
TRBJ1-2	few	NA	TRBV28	TGTGCCACCATTCGAGGGGAGAACTATGGCTACACCTTC	CATIRGENYGYTF
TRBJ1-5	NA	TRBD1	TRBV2	TGTGCCAGCAACGGACAGGCGGGGAGCAATCAGCCCCAGCATTTT	CASNGQAGSNQPQHF
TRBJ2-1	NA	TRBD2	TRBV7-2	TGTGCCAGCAGCTATTTAGCGGGAGGATTCTACAATGAGCAGTTCTTC	CASSYLAGGFYNEQFF
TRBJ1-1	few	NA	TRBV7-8	TGTGCCAGCAGCCCCCGACAGAGACACACTGAAGCTTTCTTT	CASSPRQRHTEAFF
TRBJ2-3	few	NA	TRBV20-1	TGCAGTGCTAGATCGTATGGCACAGATACGCAGTATTTT	CSARSYGTDTQYF
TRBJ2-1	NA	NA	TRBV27	TGTGCCAGTTTCAGGGCCCCTGAGCAGTTCTTC	CASFRAPEQFF
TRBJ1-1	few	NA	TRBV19	TGTGCCAGTAGTCCCCCCGGGACGGTGAACACTGAAGCTTTCTTT	CASSPPGTVNTEAFF
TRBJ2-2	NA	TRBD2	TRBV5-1	TGCGCCAGCAGCAGTACCGGGACTAGTGCCGGGGAGCTGTTTTTT	CASSSTGTSAGELFF